This section outlines one T cell receptor beta chain sequence together with its context. As yet, its antigen is unknown. Once obtained from cultured CD4+ T cells, the DNA was sequenced using the Oncomine TCR Beta short-read assay. TCRdb reprocessed the PCR reads via MiXCR and lists one record per CDR3 protein. Among over 20,000 distinct CDR3 sequences, around 39% were seen once, and the ten largest hold around 18%. These data originate in a study of vaccination and CD4 T cells after COVID-19. Study summary: Some control cultures received a CEFX pool, which served as the positive control. Others received an HIV-1 Nef pool or no peptide. Study-level points and caveats: A relatively small number of convalescent patients were studied, and no early post-infection timepoints were included.

Treatment specified: approximately 9-day PBMC culture with coronavirus spike peptide pools or control peptides (ViraFEST assay). After expanding antigen-specific T cells with peptide pools, ViraFEST sequenced their TCRs. Fresh IL-2 medium was used to replace half of the medium on days 3 and 7. The source was CD4+ T cells from blood, cultured in vitro, collected before SARS-CoV-2 vaccination. The clonotype comes from a human donor who received a COVID-19 vaccine.

CDR3 residues: CASSLNRGRGSGYTF. CDR3 DNA: TGTGCCAGCAGCTTAAACAGGGGCAGGGGATCTGGCTACACCTTC. This chain uses TRBV7-8 with TRBJ1-2; 7 bases are a match to TRBD1. There are 15 residues in the CDR3. Germline V gene data show CDR1 as SGHVS and CDR2 as FQNEAQ. J lost 7 bases, V lost 2 bases, and 10 bases had no gene match.